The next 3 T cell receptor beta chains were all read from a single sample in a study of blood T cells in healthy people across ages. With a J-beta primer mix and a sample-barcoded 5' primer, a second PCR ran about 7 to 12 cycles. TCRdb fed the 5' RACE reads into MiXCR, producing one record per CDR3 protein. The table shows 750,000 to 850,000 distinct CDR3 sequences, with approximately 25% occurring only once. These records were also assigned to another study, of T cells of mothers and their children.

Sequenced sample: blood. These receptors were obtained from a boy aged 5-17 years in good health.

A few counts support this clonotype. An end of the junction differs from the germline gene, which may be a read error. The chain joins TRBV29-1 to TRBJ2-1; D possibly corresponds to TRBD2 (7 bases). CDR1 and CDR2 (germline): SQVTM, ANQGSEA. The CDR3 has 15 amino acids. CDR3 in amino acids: CSVKEGGGSYNEQFF. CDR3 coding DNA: TGCAGCGTTAAAGAAGGGGGGGGGTCCTACAATGAGCAGTTCTTC.

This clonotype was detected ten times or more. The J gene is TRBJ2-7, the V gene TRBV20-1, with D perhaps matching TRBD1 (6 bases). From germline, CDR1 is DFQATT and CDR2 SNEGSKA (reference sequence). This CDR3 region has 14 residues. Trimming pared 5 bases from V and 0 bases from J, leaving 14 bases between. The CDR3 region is CSAEDRQASYEQYF. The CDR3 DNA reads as TGCAGTGCTGAAGACCGACAGGCCTCCTACGAGCAGTACTTC.

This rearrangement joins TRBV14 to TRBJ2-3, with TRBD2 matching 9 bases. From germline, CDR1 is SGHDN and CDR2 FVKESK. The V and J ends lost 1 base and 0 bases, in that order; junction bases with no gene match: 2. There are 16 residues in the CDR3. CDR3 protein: CASSQVSGGSTDTQYF. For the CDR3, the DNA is TGTGCCAGCAGCCAAGTCAGCGGGGGGAGCACAGATACGCAGTATTTT. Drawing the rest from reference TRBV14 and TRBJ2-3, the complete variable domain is EAGVTQFPSHSVIEKGQTVTLRCDPISGHDNLYWYRRVMGKEIKFLLHFVKESKQDESGMPNNRFLAERTGGTYSTLKVQPAELEDSGVYFCASSQVSGGSTDTQYFGPGTRLTVL.